The 8 T cell receptor beta chains below were found in one sample sequenced in a study of T cell responses to AZD1222 COVID-19 vaccine (dated by TCRdb to the early 2020s). Library prep was done by the immunoSEQ multiplex PCR assay. Held by TCRdb, this immuneACCESS table contains in-frame sequences only and omits some clones. Under half of the omission traces to an unresolved V gene where checked; the cause of the rest is unknown. This sample lists fewer than 200,000 clones; 70% to 90% were detected once. More than 25% of the sample comes from the top ten. The time point label of this sample denotes: about 28 days (+/-7) after the second vaccine dose. Material: peripheral blood, obtained 28 days after the second AZD1222 dose. Receptors originate from an adult who received the AZD1222 COVID-19 vaccine.

The chain uses TRBV7-2 and TRBJ2-7, with D hard to call. There are 12 residues in the CDR3. V was shortened by 2 bases and J by 1 base, with 3 bases between the two germline ends. CDR1 and CDR2 from the germline V gene are SGHTA and FQGNSA. Here the CDR3 reads CASSLTSYEQYF. CDR3 nucleotide sequence: TGTGCCAGCAGCTTAACTTCCTACGAGCAGTACTTC.

The rearrangement uses TRBV9 and TRBJ2-3; D might be TRBD2 (5 bases). From germline, CDR1 is SGDLS and CDR2 YYNGEE. V lost 4 bases and J 5 bases, leaving 14 bases between the germline ends. The CDR3 contains 14 residues. Here the CDR3 reads CASSIQLERDTQYF. The CDR3 coding sequence is TGTGCCAGCAGCATCCAACTAGAGAGAGATACGCAGTATTTT.

The chain employs TRBV6-5 and TRBJ1-2, with 8 bases identical to TRBD1. This CDR3 contains 12 residues. Germline CDR1 is MNHEY and CDR2 is SVGAGI. V lost 2 bases, J lost 8 bases, and 1 base stayed unmatched. The CDR3: CASSYRTGGYTF. CDR3 nucleotide sequence: TGTGCCAGCAGTTACCGGACAGGGGGCTACACCTTC.

The chain links TRBV6-8 to TRBJ2-2; D gene ambiguous. Per germline, CDR1 MNHGY and CDR2 SAAAGT. This CDR3 spans 15 amino acids. V was pared by 2 bases and J by 2 bases, with 9 bases between. The CDR3 here is CASSYPPLNTGELFF. As DNA, the CDR3 is TGTGCCAGCAGTTACCCCCCGCTTAACACCGGGGAGCTGTTTTTT.

This chain links TRBV4-2 with TRBJ1-5, with 10 bases lining up with TRBD1. CDR1 LGHNA and CDR2 YNFKEQ come from the germline V gene. V lost 4 bases, J lost 6 bases, and 9 bases stayed unmatched. This CDR3 has 16 residues. The CDR3 sequence is CASSRERQGATQPQHF. The CDR3 nucleotides read TGTGCCAGCAGCCGAGAACGACAGGGGGCTACTCAGCCCCAGCATTTT.

This chain uses TRBV9 with TRBJ1-2; D is perhaps TRBD1 (6 bases). V was cut by 0 bases and J by 6 bases, with 21 bases left in between. Germline-derived CDR1 and CDR2 are SGDLS and YYNGEE. The CDR3 runs to 17 residues. The CDR3 DNA is TGTGCCAGCAGCGTAGTCCCCGTTTCTCAGGGGAAGGATGGCTACACCTTC. Amino acid sequence: CASSVVPVSQGKDGYTF. Based on the CDR3 plus reference TRBV9 and TRBJ1-2, the full variable domain is DSGVTQTPKHLITATGQRVTLRCSPRSGDLSVYWYQQSLDQGLQFLIQYYNGEERAKGNILERFSAQQFPDLHSELNLSSLELGDSALYFCASSVVPVSQGKDGYTFGSGTRLTVV.

The CDR3 sequence is CASSEKGGGGGELFF. CDR3 sequence (DNA): TGTGCCAGCAGTGAAAAGGGGGGAGGCGGCGGGGAGCTGTTTTTT. V usage is TRBV6-1 and J usage is TRBJ2-2; possibly TRBD1 or TRBD2 for D (6 bases each). Germline assignment: CDR1 MNHNS and CDR2 SASEGT. Between the trimmed V and J ends, which lost 2 bases and 7 bases, there was a span of 14 bases. The length of the CDR3 is 15 residues.

CDR3 nucleotide sequence: TGTGCCAGCAGCGAAACTAGCGGGAGGACAGATACGCAGTATTTT. This gives the protein CASSETSGRTDTQYF. This sequence joins TRBV9 and TRBJ2-3; 12 nucleotides line up with TRBD2. The CDR3 spans 15 residues. V trimming: 3 bases; J trimming: 3 bases; junction bases outside the gene matches: 2. Germline CDR1 is SGDLS and CDR2 is YYNGEE.